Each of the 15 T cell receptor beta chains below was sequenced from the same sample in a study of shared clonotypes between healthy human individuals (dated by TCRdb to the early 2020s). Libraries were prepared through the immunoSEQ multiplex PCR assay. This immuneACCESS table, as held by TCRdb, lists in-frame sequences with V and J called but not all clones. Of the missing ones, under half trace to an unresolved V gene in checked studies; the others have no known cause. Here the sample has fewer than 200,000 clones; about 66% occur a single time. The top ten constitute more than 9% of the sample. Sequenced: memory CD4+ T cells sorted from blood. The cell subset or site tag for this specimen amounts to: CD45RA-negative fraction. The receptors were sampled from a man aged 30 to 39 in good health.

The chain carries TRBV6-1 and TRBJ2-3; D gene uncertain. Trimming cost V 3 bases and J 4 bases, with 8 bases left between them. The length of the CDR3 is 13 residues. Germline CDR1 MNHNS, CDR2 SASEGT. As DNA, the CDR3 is TGTGCCAGCAGTGATTATGCAGCAGATACGCAGTATTTT. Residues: CASSDYAADTQYF.

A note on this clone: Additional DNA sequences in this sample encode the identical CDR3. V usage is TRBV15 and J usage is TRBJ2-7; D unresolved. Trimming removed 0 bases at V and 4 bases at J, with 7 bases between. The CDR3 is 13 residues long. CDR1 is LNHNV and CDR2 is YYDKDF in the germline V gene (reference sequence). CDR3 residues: CATSRDLDYEQYF. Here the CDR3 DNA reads TGTGCCACCAGCAGAGATCTCGATTACGAGCAGTACTTC.

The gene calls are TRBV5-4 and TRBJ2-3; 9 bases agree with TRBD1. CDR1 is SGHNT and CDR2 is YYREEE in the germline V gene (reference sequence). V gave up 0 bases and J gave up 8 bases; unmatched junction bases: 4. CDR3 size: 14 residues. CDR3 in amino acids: CASSLDLQGATQYF. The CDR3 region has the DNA TGTGCCAGCAGCTTGGACCTACAGGGGGCTACGCAGTATTTT.

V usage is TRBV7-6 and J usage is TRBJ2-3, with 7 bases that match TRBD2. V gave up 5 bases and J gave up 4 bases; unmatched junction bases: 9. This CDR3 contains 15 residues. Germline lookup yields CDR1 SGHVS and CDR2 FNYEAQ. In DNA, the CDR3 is TGTGCCAGCAGCCTTACCGGACTAGTTGCAGATACGCAGTATTTT. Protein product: CASSLTGLVADTQYF.

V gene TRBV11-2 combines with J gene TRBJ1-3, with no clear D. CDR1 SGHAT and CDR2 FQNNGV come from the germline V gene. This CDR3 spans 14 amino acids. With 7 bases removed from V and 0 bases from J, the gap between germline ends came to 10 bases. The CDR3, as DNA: TGTGCCAGCACCCCGGGGAGCTCTGGAAACACCATATATTTT. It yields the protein CASTPGSSGNTIYF.

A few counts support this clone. This CDR3 reads CSVDTSGSGEQYF. In DNA, the CDR3 is TGCAGCGTTGACACTAGCGGGAGTGGCGAGCAGTACTTC. The chain combines TRBV29-1 with TRBJ2-7, with 11 bases fitting TRBD2. Germline-derived CDR1 and CDR2 are SQVTM and ANQGSEA. The CDR3 totals 13 residues. V lost 3 bases to trimming and J lost 6 bases; unmatched junction nucleotides: 4.

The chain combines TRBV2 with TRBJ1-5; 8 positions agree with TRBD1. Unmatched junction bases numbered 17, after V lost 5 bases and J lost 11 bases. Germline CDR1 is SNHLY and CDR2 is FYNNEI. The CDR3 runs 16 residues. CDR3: CASSYVGTGNLVAQHF. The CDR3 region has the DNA TGTGCCAGCAGTTACGTTGGGACAGGCAACCTCGTGGCCCAGCATTTT. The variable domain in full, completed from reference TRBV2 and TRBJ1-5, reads EPEVTQTPSHQVTQMGQEVILRCVPISNHLYFYWYRQILGQKVEFLVSFYNNEISEKSEIFDDQFSVERPDGSNFTLKIRSTKLEDSAMYFCASSYVGTGNLVAQHFGDGTRLSIL.

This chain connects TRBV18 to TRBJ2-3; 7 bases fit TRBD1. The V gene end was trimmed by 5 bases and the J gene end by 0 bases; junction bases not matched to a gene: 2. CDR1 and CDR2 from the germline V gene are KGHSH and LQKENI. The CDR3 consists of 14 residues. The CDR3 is CASSTTGSTDTQYF. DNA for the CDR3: TGTGCCAGCTCAACGACAGGGAGCACAGATACGCAGTATTTT.

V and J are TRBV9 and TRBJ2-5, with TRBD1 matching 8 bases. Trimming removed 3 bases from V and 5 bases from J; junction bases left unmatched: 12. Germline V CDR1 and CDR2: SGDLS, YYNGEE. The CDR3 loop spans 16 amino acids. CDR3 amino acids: CASSETSDRVDETQYF. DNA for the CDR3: TGTGCCAGCAGCGAAACCTCGGACAGGGTCGATGAGACCCAGTACTTC. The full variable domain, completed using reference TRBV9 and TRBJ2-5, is DSGVTQTPKHLITATGQRVTLRCSPRSGDLSVYWYQQSLDQGLQFLIQYYNGEERAKGNILERFSAQQFPDLHSELNLSSLELGDSALYFCASSETSDRVDETQYFGPGTRLLVL.

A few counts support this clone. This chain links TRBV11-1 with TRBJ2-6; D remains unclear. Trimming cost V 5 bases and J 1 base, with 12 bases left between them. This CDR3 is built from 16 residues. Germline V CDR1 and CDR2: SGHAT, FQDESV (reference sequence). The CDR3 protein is CASSHYADSGANVLTF. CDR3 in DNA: TGTGCCAGCAGCCACTACGCAGATTCTGGGGCCAACGTCCTGACTTTC.

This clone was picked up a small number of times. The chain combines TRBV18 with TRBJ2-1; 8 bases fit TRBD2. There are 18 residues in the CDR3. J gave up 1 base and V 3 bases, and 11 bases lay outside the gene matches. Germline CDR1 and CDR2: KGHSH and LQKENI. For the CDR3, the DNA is TGTGCCAGCTCACCTTTCCTCACTACTAGCGGATCCTACAATGAGCAGTTCTTC. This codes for CASSPFLTTSGSYNEQFF.

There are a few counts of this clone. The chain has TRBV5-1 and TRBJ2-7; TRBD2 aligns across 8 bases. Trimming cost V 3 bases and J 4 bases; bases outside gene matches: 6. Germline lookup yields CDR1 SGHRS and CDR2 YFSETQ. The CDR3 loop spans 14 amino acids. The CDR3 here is CASSSTTSGYEQYF. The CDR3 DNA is TGCGCCAGCAGCTCGACTACTAGCGGTTACGAGCAGTACTTC.

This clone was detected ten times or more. CDR3 sequence reads: CASSVVWHTGELFF. Here the CDR3 DNA reads TGTGCCAGCAGCGTAGTTTGGCACACCGGGGAGCTGTTTTTT. The V call is TRBV9, the J call TRBJ2-2; D is ambiguous. Per germline, CDR1 SGDLS and CDR2 YYNGEE. V dropped 0 bases and J dropped 3 bases, with 6 bases sitting between them. This CDR3 is 14 amino acids long.

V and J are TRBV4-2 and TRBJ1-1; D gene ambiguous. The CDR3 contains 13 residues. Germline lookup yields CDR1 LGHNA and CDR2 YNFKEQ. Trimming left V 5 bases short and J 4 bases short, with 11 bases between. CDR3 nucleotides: TGTGCCAGCAGCAGTGGGGTTGGCACTGAAGCTTTCTTT. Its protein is CASSSGVGTEAFF.

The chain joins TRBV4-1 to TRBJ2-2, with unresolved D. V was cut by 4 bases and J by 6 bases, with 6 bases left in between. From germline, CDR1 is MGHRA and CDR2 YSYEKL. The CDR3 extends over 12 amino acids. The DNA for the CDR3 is TGCGCCAGCAGCCGCTATCCCGGGGAGCTGTTTTTT. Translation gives CASSRYPGELFF.